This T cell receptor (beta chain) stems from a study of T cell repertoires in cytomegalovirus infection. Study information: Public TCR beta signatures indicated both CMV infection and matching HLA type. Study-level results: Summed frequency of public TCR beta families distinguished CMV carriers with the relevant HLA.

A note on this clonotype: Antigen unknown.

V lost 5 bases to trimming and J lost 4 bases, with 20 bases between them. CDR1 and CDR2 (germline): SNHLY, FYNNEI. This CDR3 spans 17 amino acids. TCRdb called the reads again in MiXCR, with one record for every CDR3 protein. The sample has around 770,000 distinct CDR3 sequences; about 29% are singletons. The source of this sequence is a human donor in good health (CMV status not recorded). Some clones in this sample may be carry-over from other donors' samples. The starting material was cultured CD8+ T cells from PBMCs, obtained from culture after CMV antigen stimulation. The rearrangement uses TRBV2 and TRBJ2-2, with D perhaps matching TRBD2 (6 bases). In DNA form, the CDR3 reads TGTGCCAGCAGTTGGGACTTACAGCCCTCGGGCACCGGGGAGCTGTTTTTT. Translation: CASSWDLQPSGTGELFF.